This T cell receptor (beta chain) stems from a study of OX40 agonist ivuxolimab in advanced cancers. Some clones are missing from TCRdb's copy, which holds only in-frame ones; the method was immunoSEQ multiplex PCR. The sample records tens of thousands of clones, 80% to 85% being singletons. V was cut by 5 bases and J by 0 bases, with 16 bases left in between. CDR1 and CDR2 from the germline V gene are SGHVS and FQNEAQ. The CDR3 length is 16 residues. The V and J genes are TRBV7-8 and TRBJ1-1, with a weak D call TRBD1 (6 bases). Sequences were derived from CD4+ or CD8+ T cells sorted from blood, sampled in a trial of the OX40 agonist ivuxolimab. The origin of this receptor is an adult with an advanced solid tumor such as melanoma, head and neck, liver or kidney cancer. The CDR3 spells CASSISGHSMNTEAFF. Written as DNA, the CDR3 is TGTGCCAGCAGCATATCGGGACACAGCATGAACACTGAAGCTTTCTTT.